These 15 T cell receptor beta chains were sequenced from one sample in a study of cytomegalovirus exposure and HLA in healthy donors. Primers included in the PCR were 60 Vbeta and 13 Jbeta primers. Produced via immunoSEQ multiplex PCR; TCRdb's table is partial and in-frame only. The sample includes fewer than 200,000 clones, under 80% of them seen just once. Sequences were obtained from PBMCs. The receptors shown here come from a man aged 35 to 55 in good health and CMV-seronegative.

This sequence joins TRBV7-9 and TRBJ2-7; TRBD1 matches 9 bases. This CDR3 region has 12 residues. Trimming took 4 bases from V and 6 from J; bases not matched to a gene: 1. Germline V gene lookup returns CDR1 SEHNR and CDR2 FQNEAQ (reference sequence). CDR3 sequence reads: CASSWTGVEQYF. The CDR3 nucleotides are TGTGCCAGCAGCTGGACAGGGGTCGAGCAGTACTTC.

The chain joins TRBV6-5 to TRBJ2-5, with D unresolved. Germline V lookup: CDR1 MNHEY, CDR2 SVGAGI. V was cut by 7 bases and J by 5 bases, with 14 bases left in between. The CDR3 is made up of 13 amino acids. Written as DNA, the CDR3 is TGTGCCAGCAACTTGCCCCCGCTGGAGACCCAGTACTTC. Its protein product is CASNLPPLETQYF.

The chain has TRBV12-5 and TRBJ2-7; D perhaps matches TRBD1 (5 bases). There are 13 residues in the CDR3. Germline assignment: CDR1 LGHNT and CDR2 FRNRAP. Trimming shortened V by 2 bases and J by 5 bases, and 10 bases separated the two germline ends. CDR3 sequence: CASGLSGLDEQYF. Here the CDR3 DNA reads TGTGCTAGTGGTTTGTCAGGGTTGGACGAGCAGTACTTC.

The chain joins TRBV5-1 to TRBJ2-1, with 15 bases fitting TRBD2. Germline V gives CDR1 SGHRS, CDR2 YFSETQ. This CDR3 comprises 16 residues. V dropped 3 bases and J dropped 6; count of bases not matched to a gene: 4. CDR3: CASSSGLAGGLNEQFF. Written as DNA, the CDR3 is TGCGCCAGCAGCTCGGGACTAGCGGGGGGCCTCAATGAGCAGTTCTTC.

This chain uses TRBV5-4 with TRBJ2-7; TRBD1 matches at 10 bases. Losses at the gene ends were 2 bases for V and 3 bases for J; bases not matched to a gene: 5. Germline CDR1 and CDR2: SGHNT and YYREEE (reference sequence). This CDR3 region has 15 residues. The CDR3 spells CASSLPGQGYYEQYF. CDR3 in DNA: TGTGCCAGCAGCTTACCGGGACAGGGGTACTACGAGCAGTACTTC.

As DNA, the CDR3 is TGCGCCAGCAGCCCAAGCCTCACAGGGCTTCAGCATTTT. Its translation is CASSPSLTGLQHF. V gene TRBV4-1 combines with J gene TRBJ1-5, with a possible D match to TRBD1 (6 bases). In germline, CDR1 is MGHRA, CDR2 YSYEKL. The CDR3 runs to 13 residues. The V end was cut by 4 bases, the J end by 13 bases, with 17 bases between.

This clone has a handful of counts. The sample carries other DNA sequences with the same CDR3. The V call is TRBV5-1, the J call TRBJ1-4; 7 bases align to TRBD1. Germline CDR1 reads SGHRS; CDR2 reads YFSETQ. The J segment lost 3 bases and the V segment lost 1 base, leaving 0 bases of the junction unmatched. The CDR3 runs to 14 residues. DNA of the CDR3: TGCGCCAGCAGCTTGCAGGGGGCTAATGAAAAACTGTTTTTT. Translation: CASSLQGANEKLFF.

The chain uses TRBV6-5 and TRBJ1-2; 7 bases are shared with TRBD1. The V gene's germline CDR1 is MNHEY and CDR2 SVGAGI. The V gene end was trimmed by 6 bases and the J gene end by 2 bases; junction bases not matched to a gene: 6. The CDR3 totals 14 residues. The CDR3 spells CASSLTGENYGYTF. CDR3 bases: TGTGCCAGCAGCCTTACAGGGGAGAACTATGGCTACACCTTC.

The chain recombines TRBV9 with TRBJ2-7; D uncertain. Per germline, CDR1 SGDLS and CDR2 YYNGEE. Trimming stripped 0 bases from V and 2 bases from J, with 9 bases between. This CDR3 contains 14 residues. The CDR3 reads CASSVGVETYEQYF. CDR3 nucleotides: TGTGCCAGCAGCGTAGGGGTGGAGACCTACGAGCAGTACTTC.

The chain's CDR3 is CASSLQFSGNTIYF. In DNA form, the CDR3 reads TGTGCCAGCAGCTTGCAGTTCTCTGGAAACACCATATATTTT. The V call is TRBV7-9, the J call TRBJ1-3; no reliable D call. Trimming took off 3 bases at V and 0 bases at J, with 6 bases between the two ends. Germline CDR1 and CDR2: SEHNR and FQNEAQ (reference sequence). The CDR3 contains 14 residues.

The V and J genes are TRBV10-3 and TRBJ2-7; D is possibly TRBD2 (7 bases). This CDR3 contains 16 residues. Germline V gene data show CDR1 as ENHRY and CDR2 as SYGVKD. Trimming shortened V by 2 bases and J by 3 bases, and 17 bases separated the two germline ends. CDR3 bases: TGTGCCATCAGTGAGAGGAGGGGGGGAGAAGGCTACGAGCAGTACTTC. Amino acids: CAISERRGGEGYEQYF.

The chain employs TRBV7-3 and TRBJ2-5; perhaps TRBD1 as D (6 bases). CDR3 length: 15 amino acids. V lost 2 bases, J lost 0 bases, and 10 bases lay in between. Germline lookup yields CDR1 SGHTA and CDR2 FQGTGA. The CDR3 DNA follows: TGTGCCAGCAGCTTAGGTGGGGGCCACCAAGAGACCCAGTACTTC. Translation gives CASSLGGGHQETQYF.

The chain uses TRBV9 and TRBJ2-7; 8 bases align to TRBD2. Looked up from germline, CDR1 is SGDLS and CDR2 is YYNGEE. Trimming cost V 0 bases and J 3 bases; bases outside gene matches: 8. The CDR3 sequence is 16 residues long. The CDR3 DNA is TGTGCCAGCAGCGTAGGAAAACTAGCGGCCGACTACGAGCAGTACTTC. Amino acids: CASSVGKLAADYEQYF.

The rearrangement uses TRBV6-5 and TRBJ2-7; a weak D match, TRBD1 (6 bases). Germline V gene lookup returns CDR1 MNHEY and CDR2 SVGAGI. This CDR3 has 12 amino acids. The ends were cut back, 7 bases at V and 0 bases at J, with 7 bases in the middle. The CDR3 spells CASKGDSYEQYF. CDR3 DNA: TGTGCCAGCAAGGGGGACTCCTACGAGCAGTACTTC.

In its sample, this clone was seen once. The rearrangement joins TRBV10-3 to TRBJ1-5, with a tentative D call TRBD1 (5 bases). The CDR3 extends over 15 amino acids. Germline V gene data show CDR1 as ENHRY and CDR2 as SYGVKD. The ends were cut back, 0 bases at V and 6 bases at J, with 12 bases in the middle. The CDR3: CAISESMAGRQPQHF. CDR3 bases: TGTGCCATCAGTGAGTCGATGGCAGGGCGTCAGCCCCAGCATTTT.